One sample yielded the 13 T cell receptor beta chains listed below, sequenced in a study of blood T cell repertoires in COVID-19. Assay used: immunoSEQ multiplex PCR; TCRdb lists only in-frame clones, some missing. The sample lists roughly 180,000 clones, about 88% occurring once. The source material was peripheral blood. All receptors derive from a man aged 70-80 years with active or convalescent COVID-19.

With regard to this clone: Other nucleotide sequences in the sample specify the same CDR3. The CDR3 region is CASSLVSGTSYEQYF. The DNA for the CDR3 is TGTGCCAGCAGCTTAGTATCCGGGACTAGCTACGAGCAGTACTTC. This sequence joins TRBV7-8 and TRBJ2-7, with TRBD2 identical over 8 bases. This CDR3 contains 15 residues. Germline-derived CDR1 and CDR2 are SGHVS and FQNEAQ. The V segment lost 1 base and the J segment 3 bases; nucleotides outside the gene matches: 5.

The rearrangement links TRBV6-2 or TRBV6-3 to TRBJ1-2; D is unresolved. Trimming shortened V by 0 bases and J by 4 bases, and 12 bases separated the two germline ends. CDR1 and CDR2 (germline): MNHEY, SVGEGT. This CDR3 has 15 residues. As DNA, the CDR3 is TGTGCCAGCAGTTACTCAGTCGGACGGGGCTATGGCTACACCTTC. Its protein product is CASSYSVGRGYGYTF.

This rearrangement joins TRBV11-2 to TRBJ1-6, with D maybe TRBD1 (5 bases). The germline gives CDR1 SGHAT, CDR2 FQNNGV. Trimming took 7 bases from V and 7 from J, leaving 14 bases between them. The CDR3 sequence is 14 residues long. For the CDR3, the DNA is TGTGCCAGCAATGGGGGGGAATTCAATTCACCCCTCCACTTT. This encodes CASNGGEFNSPLHF.

The V call is TRBV6-2 or TRBV6-3, the J call TRBJ1-1, with D maybe TRBD1 (5 bases). Germline CDR1 MNHEY, CDR2 SVGEGT. V gave up 5 bases and J gave up 4 bases, with 11 bases separating them. The CDR3 is 13 residues long. The CDR3 loop is CASSDGGSTEAFF. The CDR3 DNA follows: TGTGCCAGCAGTGACGGGGGGAGCACTGAAGCTTTCTTT.

The chain recombines TRBV19 with TRBJ1-3, with 8 bases identical to TRBD1. Losses at the gene ends were 6 bases for V and 3 bases for J; bases not matched to a gene: 4. The CDR3 loop spans 14 amino acids. Germline loops: CDR1 LNHDA, CDR2 SQIVND (reference sequence). Written as DNA, the CDR3 is TGTGCCAGTAGAAGGACAGGGAGTGGAAACACCATATATTTT. This codes for CASRRTGSGNTIYF.

J is TRBJ2-1 and V is TRBV5-1, with TRBD1 identical over 7 bases. CDR3 length: 15 amino acids. CDR1 is SGHRS and CDR2 is YFSETQ in the germline V gene. Unmatched junction bases numbered 8, after V lost 2 bases and J lost 6 bases. The CDR3 is CASSLEAGGSNEQFF. As DNA, the CDR3 is TGCGCCAGCAGCTTAGAGGCAGGGGGATCCAATGAGCAGTTCTTC. The full variable domain, rest sourced from reference TRBV5-1 and TRBJ2-1, is KAGVTQTPRYLIKTRGQQVTLSCSPISGHRSVSWYQQTPGQGLQFLFEYFSETQRNKGNFPGRFSGRQFSNSRSEMNVSTLELGDSALYLCASSLEAGGSNEQFFGPGTRLTVL.

V is TRBV29-1 and J is TRBJ2-3; a weak D match, TRBD1 (7 bases). The V end was cut by 7 bases, the J end by 4 bases, with 18 bases between. This CDR3 contains 14 residues. In germline, CDR1 is SQVTM, CDR2 ANQGSEA. This CDR3 reads CSASPTGRSDTQYF. The CDR3 DNA reads TGCAGCGCCTCCCCGACAGGGAGGTCAGATACGCAGTATTTT.

The genes are TRBV12-5 and TRBJ2-1, with 7 bases fitting TRBD1. Trimming cost V 1 base and J 8 bases; bases outside gene matches: 8. The CDR3 has 15 residues. Germline-derived CDR1 and CDR2 are LGHNT and FRNRAP. In DNA form, the CDR3 reads TGTGCTAGTGGTTTGGACGGGACAGCCCTGGATGAGCAGTTCTTC. Translating gives CASGLDGTALDEQFF.

The chain joins TRBV11-1 to TRBJ1-6; possible D gene TRBD1, 5 bases. Per the germline V gene, CDR1 is SGHAT and CDR2 is FQDESV (reference sequence). V dropped 5 bases and J dropped 8 bases, with 19 bases sitting between them. CDR3 length equals 16 residues. The CDR3 nucleotides are TGTGCCAGCAGCACGAAGAAACAGGCTTGGGATTCACCCCTCCACTTT. Amino acid sequence: CASSTKKQAWDSPLHF.

This rearrangement joins TRBV18 to TRBJ1-4; TRBD1 might be the D (6 bases). Trimming took off 4 bases at V and 8 bases at J, with 17 bases between the two ends. CDR3 length equals 15 residues. Germline CDR1 KGHSH, CDR2 LQKENI. This chain's CDR3 is CASSLRQDSREKLFF. The DNA for the CDR3 is TGTGCCAGCTCACTTCGACAGGATTCGAGAGAAAAACTGTTTTTT.

V usage is TRBV6-2 or TRBV6-3 and J usage is TRBJ1-3; D is uncertain. The germline CDR1 and CDR2 sequences are MNHEY and SVGEGT. The CDR3 is 15 residues long. Trimming took 4 bases from V and 0 from J, leaving 10 bases between them. Here the CDR3 reads CASSFAGLSGNTIYF. DNA for the CDR3: TGTGCCAGCAGTTTCGCCGGACTCTCTGGAAACACCATATATTTT.

The chain uses TRBV6-1 and TRBJ1-3, with a tentative D call TRBD1 (6 bases). Trimming took 3 bases from V and 4 from J, leaving 16 bases between them. This CDR3 region has 16 residues. CDR1 is MNHNS, CDR2 SASEGT, per germline. The CDR3 loop reads CASSDNRVLGGNTIYF. The CDR3 region has the DNA TGTGCCAGCAGTGATAACAGGGTTTTGGGCGGAAACACCATATATTTT.

There are a few counts of this clone. The chain recombines TRBV5-4 with TRBJ1-3; TRBD1 matches 7 bases. Germline loops: CDR1 SGHNT, CDR2 YYREEE (reference sequence). This CDR3 has 16 amino acids. The V gene end was trimmed by 3 bases and the J gene end by 0 bases; junction bases not matched to a gene: 6. CDR3 bases: TGTGCCAGCAGCTCAGGACAGGAAACCTCTGGAAACACCATATATTTT. Translation: CASSSGQETSGNTIYF.